These T cell receptor beta chains were read from a single sample in a study of technical replicates of blood from a handful of donors. The data were produced by immunoSEQ multiplex PCR, yet TCRdb's version contains in-frame clones alone and is incomplete. This table has about 94,000 clones, 90% to 96% appearing once. Sequencing was carried out using T cells isolated from PBMCs. All receptors derive from a human donor in good health. Each CDR3 is given with its conserved first and last residue. Fields, in order: V gene, D gene, J gene, clone size, CDR3 DNA, CDR3 protein. D genes are given only for firm matches. Clone size is not always given. Where it is, it says once, few, many or a class for expanded clones.

V gene: TRBV6-5
D gene: NA
J gene: TRBJ1-2
clone size: NA
CDR3 DNA: TGTGCCAGCAGTGCGGGACGGAACTATGGCTACACCTTC
CDR3 protein: CASSAGRNYGYTF

V gene: TRBV7-2
D gene: TRBD2
J gene: TRBJ2-5
clone size: NA
CDR3 DNA: TGTGCCAGCAGCCGATCCGATCTAGCGGGAGCAGAGACCCAGTACTTC
CDR3 protein: CASSRSDLAGAETQYF

V gene: TRBV7-2
D gene: NA
J gene: TRBJ1-5
clone size: NA
CDR3 DNA: TGTGCCAGCAGCTTGAATGCCCCCCAGGGAGGTCAGCCCCAGCATTTT
CDR3 protein: CASSLNAPQGGQPQHF

V gene: TRBV30
D gene: NA
J gene: TRBJ1-5
clone size: NA
CDR3 DNA: TGTGCCTGGAGTCCCGAGGGGGGGGCGCGGCAGCCCCAGCATTTT
CDR3 protein: CAWSPEGGARQPQHF

V gene: TRBV6-4
D gene: NA
J gene: TRBJ2-3
clone size: NA
CDR3 DNA: TGTGCCAGCAGTGAAGGCGGAACTAGCACAGATACGCAGTATTTT
CDR3 protein: CASSEGGTSTDTQYF

V gene: TRBV4-2
D gene: NA
J gene: TRBJ1-2
clone size: NA
CDR3 DNA: TGTGCCAGCAGCCAAGATCCCACAGCCTATGGCTACACCTTC
CDR3 protein: CASSQDPTAYGYTF

V gene: TRBV5-1
D gene: NA
J gene: TRBJ2-2
clone size: NA
CDR3 DNA: TGCGCCAGCAGCTTAACAGCTGGAAACACCGGGGAGCTGTTTTTT
CDR3 protein: CASSLTAGNTGELFF

V gene: TRBV27
D gene: TRBD2
J gene: TRBJ2-2
clone size: NA
CDR3 DNA: TGTGCCAGCCGCAGGGGACTAGCGGGAGTCACCGGGGAGCTGTTTTTT
CDR3 protein: CASRRGLAGVTGELFF

V gene: TRBV5-6
D gene: NA
J gene: TRBJ1-5
clone size: once
CDR3 DNA: TGTGCCAGCTGGACGTGGACAGTTGGGCAGCCCCAGCATTTT
CDR3 protein: CASWTWTVGQPQHF

V gene: TRBV9
D gene: NA
J gene: TRBJ2-1
clone size: NA
CDR3 DNA: TGTGCCAGCAGCGTAGGTCGCAGGGAAGGAGATGAGCAGTTCTTC
CDR3 protein: CASSVGRREGDEQFF

V gene: TRBV7-5
D gene: NA
J gene: TRBJ2-1
clone size: NA
CDR3 DNA: TGTGTCAGAAGCCCAACTAGCGGCCTTTCCTACAATGAGCAGTTCTTC
CDR3 protein: CVRSPTSGLSYNEQFF

V gene: TRBV7-9
D gene: NA
J gene: TRBJ2-7
clone size: NA
CDR3 DNA: TGTGCCAGCAGCTTGGAGGGGTCCTCCTACGAGCAGTACTTC
CDR3 protein: CASSLEGSSYEQYF

V gene: TRBV6-5
D gene: TRBD1
J gene: TRBJ2-7
clone size: NA
CDR3 DNA: TGTGCCAGCAGAGCCGGGACAGGGAGCTCCTACGAGCAGTACTTC
CDR3 protein: CASRAGTGSSYEQYF

V gene: TRBV6-6
D gene: NA
J gene: TRBJ2-3
clone size: NA
CDR3 DNA: TGTGCCAGCAGTTGGTTAGCGTTCAGCACAGATACGCAGTATTTT
CDR3 protein: CASSWLAFSTDTQYF

V gene: TRBV6-5
D gene: TRBD1
J gene: TRBJ2-1
clone size: NA
CDR3 DNA: TGTGCCAGCAGTTACGGGACAGCCTACAATGAGCAGTTCTTC
CDR3 protein: CASSYGTAYNEQFF

V gene: TRBV19
D gene: NA
J gene: TRBJ2-7
clone size: few
CDR3 DNA: TGTGCCAGTACCTATGGGGAGGAGCAGTACTTC
CDR3 protein: CASTYGEEQYF

V gene: TRBV6-5
D gene: NA
J gene: TRBJ2-7
clone size: NA
CDR3 DNA: TGTACCAGCAGTTACCACAGAAAGGACTACGAGCAGTACTTC
CDR3 protein: CTSSYHRKDYEQYF

V gene: TRBV19
D gene: NA
J gene: TRBJ2-5
clone size: NA
CDR3 DNA: TGTGCCAGTAGTATAAGACAGGTAGAGACCCAGTACTTC
CDR3 protein: CASSIRQVETQYF

V gene: TRBV7-2
D gene: TRBD2
J gene: TRBJ2-5
clone size: once
CDR3 DNA: TGTGCCAGCAGCGAATCCGGGACTAGCTGGGAGACCCAGTACTTC
CDR3 protein: CASSESGTSWETQYF

V gene: TRBV6-5
D gene: TRBD2
J gene: TRBJ2-1
clone size: NA
CDR3 DNA: TGTGCCAGTTCCCAGGGCGGGAGGGCCAATGAGCAGTTCTTC
CDR3 protein: CASSQGGRANEQFF

V gene: TRBV29-1
D gene: TRBD1
J gene: TRBJ2-3
clone size: NA
CDR3 DNA: TGCAGCGTTCCAGGGGGTAAAGGAGATACGCAGTATTTT
CDR3 protein: CSVPGGKGDTQYF

V gene: TRBV15
D gene: NA
J gene: TRBJ2-1
clone size: NA
CDR3 DNA: TGTGCCACCAGCAGACCACAGGGCCGCAATGAGCAGTTCTTC
CDR3 protein: CATSRPQGRNEQFF

V gene: TRBV14
D gene: TRBD2
J gene: TRBJ2-7
clone size: NA
CDR3 DNA: TGTGCCAGCAGCCAAGATTCGGGACTAGCGGGATACACGACCTACGAGCAGTACTTC
CDR3 protein: CASSQDSGLAGYTTYEQYF

V gene: TRBV28
D gene: NA
J gene: TRBJ2-3
clone size: NA
CDR3 DNA: TGTGCCAGCAGACTAGTGGGCACAGATACGCAGTATTTT
CDR3 protein: CASRLVGTDTQYF

V gene: TRBV5-6
D gene: NA
J gene: TRBJ2-6
clone size: NA
CDR3 DNA: TGTGCCAGCAGACTACAGGCATTCTCTGGGGCCAACGTCCTGACTTTC
CDR3 protein: CASRLQAFSGANVLTF

V gene: TRBV27
D gene: TRBD1
J gene: TRBJ2-2
clone size: NA
CDR3 DNA: TGTGCCAGCAGGACCGTGGGGACAGGGAGGGACGGGGAGCTGTTTTTT
CDR3 protein: CASRTVGTGRDGELFF

V gene: TRBV9
D gene: NA
J gene: TRBJ1-1
clone size: few
CDR3 DNA: TGTGCCAGCAGCGTAGGGGGCTACACTGAAGCTTTCTTT
CDR3 protein: CASSVGGYTEAFF

V gene: TRBV9
D gene: NA
J gene: TRBJ2-5
clone size: NA
CDR3 DNA: TGTGCCAGCAGCCTAGAGGGAGGATGGGAGACCCAGTACTTC
CDR3 protein: CASSLEGGWETQYF

V gene: TRBV30
D gene: NA
J gene: TRBJ2-1
clone size: NA
CDR3 DNA: TGTGCCTGTAGGGACTTTCATGAGCAGTTCTTC
CDR3 protein: CACRDFHEQFF

V gene: TRBV18
D gene: NA
J gene: TRBJ1-4
clone size: NA
CDR3 DNA: TGTGCCAGCTCACCCACGGCAACTAATGAAAAACTGTTTTTT
CDR3 protein: CASSPTATNEKLFF

V gene: TRBV25-1
D gene: TRBD2
J gene: TRBJ2-7
clone size: NA
CDR3 DNA: TGTGCCAGCAGTGACGGACTAGACGGGAACACATGGTACGAGCAGTACTTC
CDR3 protein: CASSDGLDGNTWYEQYF

V gene: TRBV5-5
D gene: TRBD1
J gene: TRBJ2-7
clone size: NA
CDR3 DNA: TGTGCCAGCAGCTTTCAACAGGGGGCTTTCGGAAGCTCCTACGAGCAGTACTTC
CDR3 protein: CASSFQQGAFGSSYEQYF

V gene: TRBV5-1
D gene: TRBD1
J gene: TRBJ2-2
clone size: NA
CDR3 DNA: TGCGCCAGCAGCTTGGAGGCAGGGGGCGCCCCCGGGGAGCTGTTTTTT
CDR3 protein: CASSLEAGGAPGELFF

V gene: TRBV11-2
D gene: NA
J gene: TRBJ1-1
clone size: once
CDR3 DNA: TGTGCCAGCAGCTTAAAATTCGGACAAGCTCACACTGAAGCTTTCTTT
CDR3 protein: CASSLKFGQAHTEAFF

V gene: TRBV28
D gene: NA
J gene: TRBJ2-3
clone size: NA
CDR3 DNA: TGTGCCAGCAGTTTCTCGCGGCCCACAGATACGCAGTATTTT
CDR3 protein: CASSFSRPTDTQYF

V gene: TRBV27
D gene: NA
J gene: TRBJ2-3
clone size: NA
CDR3 DNA: TGTGCCAGCAGTTTATATGCAGTCCCAGATACGCAGTATTTT
CDR3 protein: CASSLYAVPDTQYF

V gene: TRBV6-1
D gene: NA
J gene: TRBJ2-7
clone size: NA
CDR3 DNA: TGTGCCAGCACCCTCCAGCGCAGCCGCTACGAGCAGTACTTC
CDR3 protein: CASTLQRSRYEQYF

V gene: TRBV4-3
D gene: NA
J gene: TRBJ1-2
clone size: NA
CDR3 DNA: TGCGCCAGCAGCCAAAGGGACACTCGCTATGGCTACACCTTC
CDR3 protein: CASSQRDTRYGYTF

V gene: TRBV4-2
D gene: NA
J gene: TRBJ2-7
clone size: few
CDR3 DNA: TGTGCCAGCAGCCAAAGAGGGAAGGCCTACGAGCAGTACTTC
CDR3 protein: CASSQRGKAYEQYF

V gene: TRBV19
D gene: TRBD2
J gene: TRBJ2-5
clone size: few
CDR3 DNA: TGTGCCAGTAGCCAGGGACTAGCGGAAGAGACCCAGTACTTC
CDR3 protein: CASSQGLAEETQYF

V gene: TRBV2
D gene: NA
J gene: TRBJ1-4
clone size: NA
CDR3 DNA: TGTGCCAGCAGTGTAATAATGCGGCAGACTAATGAAAAACTGTTTTTT
CDR3 protein: CASSVIMRQTNEKLFF

V gene: TRBV7-9
D gene: NA
J gene: TRBJ2-5
clone size: NA
CDR3 DNA: TGTGCCAGCAGCTACTCCCCCACAAGAGGACAAGAGACCCAGTACTTC
CDR3 protein: CASSYSPTRGQETQYF

V gene: TRBV15
D gene: NA
J gene: TRBJ2-3
clone size: once
CDR3 DNA: TGTGCCACCAGCAGAGATTCAGGCAGACCTAGCACAGATACGCAGTATTTT
CDR3 protein: CATSRDSGRPSTDTQYF

V gene: TRBV11-2
D gene: TRBD2
J gene: TRBJ2-7
clone size: NA
CDR3 DNA: TGTGCCAGCAGCTCCTTTCTGAGGGAGGGGCACTACGAGCAGTACTTC
CDR3 protein: CASSSFLREGHYEQYF

V gene: TRBV6-1
D gene: NA
J gene: TRBJ2-1
clone size: NA
CDR3 DNA: TGTGCCAGCAGTGAAAACTTCCATGAGCAGTTCTTC
CDR3 protein: CASSENFHEQFF

V gene: TRBV28
D gene: NA
J gene: TRBJ1-1
clone size: NA
CDR3 DNA: TGTGCCAGCGGGCTACGAGGGGGGGGCACTGAAGCTTTCTTT
CDR3 protein: CASGLRGGGTEAFF

V gene: TRBV27
D gene: NA
J gene: TRBJ2-2
clone size: NA
CDR3 DNA: TGTGCCAGCAGTTTAAGCCCTTCGAGGACCGGGGAGCTGTTTTTT
CDR3 protein: CASSLSPSRTGELFF

V gene: TRBV11-3
D gene: NA
J gene: TRBJ2-3
clone size: NA
CDR3 DNA: TGTGCCAGCAGCTTGGGGCTAACAGATACGCAGTATTTT
CDR3 protein: CASSLGLTDTQYF

V gene: TRBV28
D gene: TRBD2
J gene: TRBJ2-1
clone size: NA
CDR3 DNA: TGTGCCAGCAGTTTATTCTCGGGGGGTTTGTACAATGAGCAGTTCTTC
CDR3 protein: CASSLFSGGLYNEQFF